The clone carrying this T cell receptor beta chain was seen a handful of times. The data were obtained in a study of blood T cell repertoires in COVID-19. Looking at the study overall: Researchers got acute and convalescent COVID-19 samples from the United States, Italy and Spain.

Using immunoSEQ multiplex PCR, the repertoire was profiled, and TCRdb retains in-frame clones only, with some absent. The table records 100,000 or so clones, approximately 81% of them present only once. CDR3 size: 14 residues. The germline V gene encodes CDR1 SGHAT and CDR2 FQNNGV. V lost 2 bases and J lost 0, with 7 bases in between. The source of this sequence is a man in his fifties or sixties with acute or convalescent COVID-19. The specimen sequenced was peripheral blood. The chain links TRBV11-2 to TRBJ2-5, with D uncertain. The CDR3 reads CASSLFQDQETQYF. Written as DNA, the CDR3 is TGTGCCAGCAGCTTATTCCAGGACCAAGAGACCCAGTACTTC.